Listed below are T cell receptor beta chains from one sample, sequenced in a study of identical twins. TCRdb re-called the 5' RACE reads through MiXCR, storing one row per CDR3 protein. Of around 250,000 distinct CDR3 sequences listed, approximately 5.9% are singletons. Another study also made use of these data, one on T cells expressing NK-cell markers.

The sequenced sample was CD8+ T cells sorted from blood. The receptor set was obtained from a woman under 30 in good health. Both conserved end residues are part of each CDR3. The order of the fields is V gene, D gene, J gene, CDR3 protein. D genes are given only for firm matches.

v_call: TRBV5-1
d_call: .
j_call: TRBJ1-1
cdr3_aa: CASSLSPDEAFF

v_call: TRBV12-3/TRBV12-4
d_call: TRBD2
j_call: TRBJ2-3
cdr3_aa: CASSPPSGEADTQYF

v_call: TRBV30
d_call: .
j_call: TRBJ2-1
cdr3_aa: CAWSWVDNEQFF

v_call: TRBV7-9
d_call: .
j_call: TRBJ2-1
cdr3_aa: CASSPGLIGAYNEQFF

v_call: TRBV29-1
d_call: .
j_call: TRBJ1-2
cdr3_aa: CSIGNLYGYTF

v_call: TRBV4-1
d_call: TRBD1
j_call: TRBJ1-5
cdr3_aa: CASSPAEGASNQPQHF

v_call: TRBV10-3
d_call: .
j_call: TRBJ2-1
cdr3_aa: CAISENNEQFF

v_call: TRBV9
d_call: .
j_call: TRBJ2-7
cdr3_aa: CASSVAVGQGYEQYF

v_call: TRBV3-1
d_call: .
j_call: TRBJ2-5
cdr3_aa: CASSQDLSGVQETQYF

v_call: TRBV20-1
d_call: TRBD2
j_call: TRBJ2-3
cdr3_aa: CSATSQLLAGAETDTQYF

v_call: TRBV6-5
d_call: .
j_call: TRBJ1-1
cdr3_aa: CASSYAGFNTEAFF

v_call: TRBV6-5
d_call: TRBD1
j_call: TRBJ1-2
cdr3_aa: CASSLAGTGGGNYGYTF

v_call: TRBV5-6
d_call: .
j_call: TRBJ2-3
cdr3_aa: CASRGVEDTQYF

v_call: TRBV5-1
d_call: .
j_call: TRBJ2-1
cdr3_aa: CASGGGDEQFF

v_call: TRBV5-6
d_call: TRBD2
j_call: TRBJ2-7
cdr3_aa: CASSFGTSPRQYF

v_call: TRBV27
d_call: .
j_call: TRBJ1-1
cdr3_aa: CASSPTAGSTEAFF

v_call: TRBV18
d_call: TRBD1
j_call: TRBJ2-3
cdr3_aa: CASSPRQGASTDTQYF

v_call: TRBV7-9
d_call: .
j_call: TRBJ2-2
cdr3_aa: CASSHLGGSAGELFF

v_call: TRBV12-5
d_call: TRBD2
j_call: TRBJ2-3
cdr3_aa: CASGSPRRAGDRDTQYF

v_call: TRBV20-1
d_call: .
j_call: TRBJ1-1
cdr3_aa: CSAGAPVGEAFF

v_call: TRBV7-9
d_call: TRBD1
j_call: TRBJ1-5
cdr3_aa: CASSQNRQGSNQPQHF

v_call: TRBV12-3/TRBV12-4
d_call: .
j_call: TRBJ2-3
cdr3_aa: CASSLGRAEADTQYF

v_call: TRBV12-3/TRBV12-4
d_call: .
j_call: TRBJ1-1
cdr3_aa: CASSLLVPNTEAFF

v_call: TRBV20-1
d_call: .
j_call: TRBJ2-2
cdr3_aa: CSATGEGELFF

v_call: TRBV4-3
d_call: TRBD2
j_call: TRBJ2-1
cdr3_aa: CASSFGTTTYNEQFF

v_call: TRBV6-1
d_call: TRBD2
j_call: TRBJ2-1
cdr3_aa: CASGGSGNNEQFF

v_call: TRBV6-1
d_call: .
j_call: TRBJ2-3
cdr3_aa: CASSPQGVSTDTQYF

v_call: TRBV11-2
d_call: .
j_call: TRBJ2-7
cdr3_aa: CASSWGPDYEQYF

v_call: TRBV6-1
d_call: .
j_call: TRBJ1-2
cdr3_aa: CASSRSTAYGYTF

v_call: TRBV6-5
d_call: TRBD1
j_call: TRBJ1-4
cdr3_aa: CASSYSHSGGEKLFF

v_call: TRBV9
d_call: .
j_call: TRBJ1-1
cdr3_aa: CASSVVSYYTEAFF

v_call: TRBV27
d_call: .
j_call: TRBJ2-1
cdr3_aa: CASSLSAGEQFF

v_call: TRBV27
d_call: .
j_call: TRBJ2-1
cdr3_aa: CASSPTLAGEQFF

v_call: TRBV9
d_call: TRBD2
j_call: TRBJ2-7
cdr3_aa: CASSVGVAGAYEQYF

v_call: TRBV10-1
d_call: .
j_call: TRBJ2-3
cdr3_aa: CASSDSAVSTDTQYF

v_call: TRBV9
d_call: TRBD1
j_call: TRBJ2-7
cdr3_aa: CASSTRDSGFHEQYF

v_call: TRBV27
d_call: TRBD1
j_call: TRBJ1-1
cdr3_aa: CASSPAGGPVTEAFF

v_call: TRBV20-1
d_call: TRBD2
j_call: TRBJ2-1
cdr3_aa: CSAKTSGNNEQFF

v_call: TRBV5-1
d_call: TRBD2
j_call: TRBJ2-3
cdr3_aa: CASTSGGSSTDTQYF

v_call: TRBV29-1
d_call: .
j_call: TRBJ1-1
cdr3_aa: CSVENEGSTEAFF

v_call: TRBV19
d_call: .
j_call: TRBJ1-2
cdr3_aa: CASSFASFYGYTF

v_call: TRBV4-3
d_call: .
j_call: TRBJ2-7
cdr3_aa: CASSRSGTRLFYEQYF

v_call: TRBV20-1
d_call: TRBD1
j_call: TRBJ1-2
cdr3_aa: CSAFHRGRRRGYTF